This TCR beta chain was observed in a study of post-analysis software for immune sequencing data. Study summary: Recorded disease courses covered relapsing-remitting, secondary progressive and progressive-relapsing multiple sclerosis. Some patients had no subtype annotation.

This clonotype was observed once. Its antigen is undetermined. TCR beta libraries were prepared from cDNA with unique molecular identifiers. TCRdb itself ran the PCR reads through MiXCR, one entry per CDR3 protein. The sample consists of approximately 400,000 distinct CDR3 sequences, roughly 36% of them appearing once. The CDR3 length is 14 residues. The V gene's germline CDR1 is MNHEY and CDR2 SMNVEV (reference sequence). Trimming removed 5 bases at V and 4 bases at J, with 14 bases between. Overall study findings and caveats: Batch-matched samples strongly co-clustered by F measure. In patients, about 5 TRBV segments were more frequent than in controls, with TRBV5-6, TRBV5-1 and TRBV20-1 among them. Controls significantly exceeded multiple sclerosis patients in normalized Chao1 diversity.

This chain links TRBV27 with TRBJ1-1; D is unresolved. The TCR sequence derives from a girl aged 5-17 years with multiple sclerosis. The sample consisted of blood. CDR3 amino acids: CASSKRRDGTEAFF. The CDR3 DNA sequence: TGTGCCAGCAGTAAGAGGAGGGATGGCACTGAAGCTTTCTTT.